This TCR beta chain was sequenced for a study of T cell responses to AZD1222 COVID-19 vaccine. Study-wide findings and caveats: A mostly white British donor set with more females was recruited, and clonal diversity was possibly underestimated. Two AZD1222 doses significantly raised spike-specific TCR breadth and depth over controls.

Germline loops: CDR1 LGHNA, CDR2 YNFKEQ. Trimming took 0 bases from V and 0 from J, leaving 9 bases between them. The CDR3 length is 16 residues. Turning to this clone: The antigen remains undetermined.

Sequencing was performed with immunoSEQ multiplex PCR; in TCRdb, only in-frame clones are kept and a portion is missing. The repertoire includes about 110,000 clones, 87% of them detected once, and around 4.3% sits in the top ten. The input for sequencing was peripheral blood, taken on day 0 of AZD1222 vaccination. This chain uses TRBV4-2 with TRBJ1-5; D is unclear. This sequence originates from an adult in good health. For the CDR3, the DNA is TGTGCCAGCAGCCAAGACTTAGGTCATAGCAATCAGCCCCAGCATTTT. It specifies CASSQDLGHSNQPQHF.